This T cell receptor (beta chain) was captured by sequencing in a study of cytomegalovirus exposure and HLA in healthy donors. In germline, CDR1 is SGHTA, CDR2 FQGNSA. Trimming took 4 bases from V and 9 from J; bases not matched to a gene: 10. The length of the CDR3 is 15 residues. Study-wide points: The study dropped some indistinguishable V segments, TRBV6-2 and TRBV6-3 among them. The listing of 150 to 200 TCR beta chains classed them as cytomegalovirus-associated. A missense DCLRE1C variant was associated with V- and J-gene trimming of TCR beta chains in a later analysis, and an independent cohort replicated the association. The Asian-associated ancestry cluster reportedly had fewer N-insertions than the roughly 700-donor mean in a later analysis.

As regards this clone: Antigen specificity is unknown.

Use of 60 Vbeta and 13 Jbeta primers characterized the PCR. Some clones are missing from TCRdb's copy, which holds only in-frame ones; the method was immunoSEQ multiplex PCR. This table holds about 150,000 clones, just under 70% found once. The V gene is TRBV7-2, the J gene TRBJ2-5; 11 bases align to TRBD2. The sequence came from a man in his sixties in good health and CMV-seronegative. The material sequenced was PBMCs. The CDR3 protein is CASSSLTSGVGAQYF. The DNA for the CDR3 is TGTGCCAGCAGCTCTTTGACTAGCGGGGTCGGGGCCCAGTACTTC.